The T cell receptor beta chain described here comes from a study of Graves' ophthalmopathy and Graves' hyperthyroidism. Germline V gives CDR1 MNHEY, CDR2 SVGAGI. Trimming took 5 bases from V and 5 from J, leaving 21 bases between them. The CDR3 totals 16 residues. Beta-chain TCR CDR3 regions were amplified from RNA transcripts. In the first round, RT-PCR was carried out with HTBI primers, and a multiplex PCR formed the second round. TCRdb fed the multiplex PCR reads into MiXCR, producing one record per CDR3 protein. The sample includes roughly 220,000 distinct CDR3 sequences, around 50% of them seen just once. Those donors who had ophthalmopathy presented with moderate-to-severe activity, a CAS of ≥3, a NOSPECS of ≥4 and a duration under 3 months.

This receptor was obtained from an adult man with Graves' ophthalmopathy. The chain joins TRBV6-5 to TRBJ2-5, with a tentative D call TRBD1 (6 bases). The sequenced sample was peripheral blood. As DNA, the CDR3 is TGTGCCAGCAGTCCACAGGGAGCAGGGCCCCGGGAGACCCAGTACTTC. Protein product: CASSPQGAGPRETQYF.